Detailed here is one TCR beta chain. This clonotype was seen repeatedly, ten times or more. What antigen it recognizes has not been identified. No qualities accompany the bases; no much larger clone lies one base away. These data originate in a study of T cell repertoires in cytomegalovirus infection (dated by TCRdb to the late 2010s). Concerning the study at large: The peptide stimulations were aimed at well-studied HLA-B-restricted epitopes as well as recently identified HLA-C-restricted CMV epitopes, whose presentation resists viral immunomodulation. Donor HLA type was relevant to the analysis, as public TCR beta signatures indicated carriage of CMV infection together with the matching HLA type. Beyond this particular receptor, the publication reports: The ex vivo response was dominated by HLA-C-restricted CMV-specific TCR beta clonotypes, which also provided the single most frequent clonotype in two of eight donors. Cumulative frequency of public TCR beta family members discriminated carriers of CMV infection plus the relevant HLA type in this cohort and an independent approximately 400-donor cohort.

Reading the label with the study, this specimen's treatment or condition is: in vitro stimulation with specific CMV peptide epitopes to enrich CMV-specific T cells. Trimmed from V: 5 bases; trimmed from J: 4 bases; junction bases lacking a gene match: 8. The CDR3 measures 15 amino acids from cysteine to phenylalanine. Here the CDR3 DNA is all that survives: 45 bases in frame from base 1. CDR1 and CDR2 are drawn from the germline V gene: SGHTA, FQGNSA. Sequencing relied on an Illumina HiSeq 1500. The public sequencing data were trimmed at Q25 with fastp and processed into clonotypes with MiXCR by TCRdb, which kept only in-frame beta chains. Each entry merges the rows of one CDR3 protein and shows their most common DNA and genes. Recorded for this sample are roughly 80,000 distinct CDR3 sequences; roughly a quarter of them occurred a single time. The ten largest clones take up roughly 50% of the sample.

Rearrangement joined TRBV7-2 to TRBJ2-1, with 7 central nucleotides matching TRBD1. This receptor was obtained from a human donor in good health (CMV status not recorded). Some clones in this sample may be carry-over from other donors' samples. Here the sequenced sample was CD8+ T cells from cultured PBMCs, taken from culture after CMV antigen stimulation. The CDR3 protein is CASSPDRALYNEQFF. The nucleotides are TGTGCCAGCAGCCCAGACAGGGCGCTATACAATGAGCAGTTCTTC.